The text below deals with one T cell receptor (beta chain). V was cut by 0 bases and J by 4 bases, with 9 bases left in between. CDR3 length equals 13 residues. The germline V gene encodes CDR1 SQVTM and CDR2 ANQGSEA. The sample belongs to a study of T-cell reconstitution after alpha-beta-depleted transplantation in children. Preparation of the TCRbeta library involved a method that used unique molecular identifiers. A single record per CDR3 protein comes from TCRdb applying MiXCR to the PCR reads. The data contain 490,000 or so distinct CDR3 sequences, 9.5% to 15% of them singletons. The sequenced sample was PBMCs from the stem cell graft donor, obtained from the stem cell graft. The clonotype comes from a human donor who donated a stem cell graft to a child with combined immunodeficiency. This rearrangement joins TRBV29-1 to TRBJ1-2; no clear D. CDR3 DNA sequence: TGCAGCGTTGAAGATGATATCGGCTATGGCTACACCTTC. Encoded protein: CSVEDDIGYGYTF.